A selection of T cell receptor beta chains follows, all from one sample in a study of blood T cells in healthy people across ages. TCRdb fed the 5' RACE reads into MiXCR, producing one record per CDR3 protein. The sample shows 2 million or so distinct CDR3 sequences, 49% of them seen only once. Input material: blood. The receptors stem from a middle-aged woman in good health. CDR3s include the opening cysteine and the closing phenylalanine or tryptophan. A D gene is named only where the DNA matches it firmly. Expanded clones get a size class; other rows say once, few or many, or leave the size out.

d_call j_call v_call clone_size cdr3_nt cdr3_aa
TRBD2 TRBJ2-5 TRBV29-1 - TGCAGCGAAATAGCGGGGGCCATAGAGACCCAGTACTTC CSEIAGAIETQYF
TRBD2 TRBJ2-1 TRBV4-3 - TGCGCCAGCAGCCAAGATCCTACTAGCGGGGGGGCGGAGGAGCAGTTCTTC CASSQDPTSGGAEEQFF
TRBD1 TRBJ2-4 TRBV20-1 - TGCAGTGCTAGACCCCTCGGACAGGGAGACATTCAGTACTTC CSARPLGQGDIQYF
- TRBJ2-5 TRBV20-1 few TGCAGTGCTAGGAAAACGAGCGGCCCGTTTGAAGAGACCCAGTACTTC CSARKTSGPFEETQYF
TRBD1 TRBJ2-7 TRBV5-1 few TGCGCCAGCAGCTCCGGGACAGAAGAGATCTACGAGCAGTACTTC CASSSGTEEIYEQYF
- TRBJ2-7 TRBV11-2 - TGTGCCAGCAGCCCCAACAGATACGAGCAGTACTTC CASSPNRYEQYF
- TRBJ1-2 TRBV20-1 - TGCAGTGCTAGAGATCTTTTTCGGGCTAACTATGGCTACACCTTC CSARDLFRANYGYTF
- TRBJ2-1 TRBV6-6 few TGTGCCAGCAGTTACGGGCAGGGCCCCTTTGGACGGCAGTTCTTC CASSYGQGPFGRQFF
TRBD1 TRBJ2-5 TRBV27 - TGTGCCAGCAAAACCGACAGGGCGGGAGAGACCCAGTACTTC CASKTDRAGETQYF
- TRBJ2-1 TRBV6-2/TRBV6-3 few TGTGCCAGCAGTGATGGGGTTCACAATGAGCAGTTCTTC CASSDGVHNEQFF